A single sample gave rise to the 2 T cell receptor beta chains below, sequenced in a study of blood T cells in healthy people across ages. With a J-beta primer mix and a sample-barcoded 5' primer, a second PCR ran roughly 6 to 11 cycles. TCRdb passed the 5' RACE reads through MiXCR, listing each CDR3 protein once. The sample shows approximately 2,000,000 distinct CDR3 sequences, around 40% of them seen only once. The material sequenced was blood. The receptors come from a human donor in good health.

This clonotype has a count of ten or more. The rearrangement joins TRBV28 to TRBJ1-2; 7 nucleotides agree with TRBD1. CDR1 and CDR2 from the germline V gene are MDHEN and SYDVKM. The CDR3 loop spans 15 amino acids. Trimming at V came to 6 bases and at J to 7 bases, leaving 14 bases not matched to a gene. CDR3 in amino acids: CASSLLGAGGRGYTF. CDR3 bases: TGTGCCAGCAGCCTCCTCGGGGCAGGGGGTCGTGGCTACACCTTC.

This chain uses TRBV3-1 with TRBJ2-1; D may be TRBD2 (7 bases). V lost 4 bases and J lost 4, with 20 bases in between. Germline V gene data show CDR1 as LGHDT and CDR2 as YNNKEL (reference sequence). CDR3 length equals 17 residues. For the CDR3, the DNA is TGTGCCAGCAGCCTCAGATTAGGGGGGGTACGGTACAATGAGCAGTTCTTC. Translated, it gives CASSLRLGGVRYNEQFF.